The 11 T cell receptor beta chains below come from one sample, sequenced in a study of a mutant IDH1 vaccine in newly diagnosed glioma. Libraries were prepared by immunoSEQ multiplex PCR; TCRdb keeps only in-frame clonotypes and omits some of them. The sample includes under 35,000 clones, over 75% of them seen just once. This sample's time point: baseline, week 1 (first vaccination visit). Treatment: pre-vaccination baseline after standard-of-care therapy. Specimen: PBMCs, collected from a glioma patient treated with radiotherapy, temozolomide or both. The receptors here all came from a young man with glioma.

The V and J genes are TRBV27 and TRBJ2-7; TRBD1 agrees at 7 bases. There are 15 residues in the CDR3. Germline assignment: CDR1 MNHEY and CDR2 SMNVEV (reference sequence). Trimming took 5 bases from V and 2 from J; bases not matched to a gene: 9. The CDR3 sequence is CASSPRQGGTYEQYF. CDR3 DNA: TGTGCCAGCAGTCCCAGACAGGGTGGTACCTACGAGCAGTACTTC.

The V gene is TRBV7-9, the J gene TRBJ2-2, with D perhaps TRBD2 (6 bases). The CDR3 is 15 amino acids. Germline-derived CDR1 and CDR2 are SEHNR and FQNEAQ (reference sequence). Trimming took 5 bases from V and 0 from J, leaving 10 bases between them. This CDR3 reads CASSQGGTNTGELFF. In DNA form, the CDR3 reads TGTGCCAGCAGCCAAGGCGGGACGAACACCGGGGAGCTGTTTTTT.

The chain is built from TRBV6-5 and TRBJ2-2; the D gene could be TRBD1 or TRBD2 (5 bases each). Trimming removed 5 bases at V and 2 bases at J, with 12 bases between. Germline V gene sequence: CDR1 MNHEY, CDR2 SVGAGI. The CDR3 is made up of 15 amino acids. CDR3 residues: CASSLRDLNTGELFF. CDR3 coding DNA: TGTGCCAGCAGTCTCCGGGACCTCAACACCGGGGAGCTGTTTTTT.

The chain joins TRBV15 to TRBJ1-6; D gene unclear. V lost 0 bases to trimming and J lost 5 bases, with 11 bases between them. CDR1 and CDR2 (germline): LNHNV, YYDKDF (reference sequence). The length of the CDR3 is 16 residues. This CDR3 is CATSRDRGSNNSPLHF. In DNA, the CDR3 is TGTGCCACCAGCAGAGATCGAGGGTCCAATAATTCACCCCTCCACTTT.

The CDR3 region has the DNA TGTGCCAGCAGTCTAGGAACTAACTATGGCTACACCTTC. Protein product: CASSLGTNYGYTF. The chain combines TRBV6-1 with TRBJ1-2; no clear D. There are 13 residues in the CDR3. The germline V gene has CDR1 MNHNS and CDR2 SASEGT. V lost 5 bases and J 0 bases, leaving 7 bases between the germline ends.

The rearrangement uses TRBV9 and TRBJ1-3; D is possibly TRBD1 (6 bases). This CDR3 region has 17 residues. Germline V lookup: CDR1 SGDLS, CDR2 YYNGEE. Trimming left V 4 bases short and J 4 bases short, with 21 bases between. In DNA, the CDR3 is TGTGCCAGCAGCACCCTACCCACACAGGGATTAGGAAACACCATATATTTT. It translates to CASSTLPTQGLGNTIYF.

This clone was seen only a few times. The chain has TRBV19 and TRBJ2-7, with D uncertain. This CDR3 spans 16 amino acids. Germline V lookup: CDR1 LNHDA, CDR2 SQIVND (reference sequence). Trimming took off 5 bases at V and 3 bases at J, with 20 bases between the two ends. CDR3 bases: TGTGCCAGTAGTCTCTCCCGAGGAGCCCAGGACTACGAGCAGTACTTC. Translation: CASSLSRGAQDYEQYF.

The V and J genes are TRBV6-1 and TRBJ1-2; the D gene is possibly TRBD1 (6 bases). CDR3 length: 14 amino acids. The ends were cut back, 2 bases at V and 4 bases at J, with 11 bases in the middle. CDR1 is MNHNS and CDR2 is SASEGT in the germline V gene. The CDR3 DNA sequence: TGTGCCAGCAGTGAAAGGACAGAACGCTATGGCTACACCTTC. The encoded protein is CASSERTERYGYTF.

V is TRBV5-1 and J is TRBJ2-3; 7 bases map to TRBD1. The germline V gene has CDR1 SGHRS and CDR2 YFSETQ. This CDR3 spans 12 amino acids. V shed 7 bases and J 4 bases; nucleotides not matched to a gene: 3. The CDR3 sequence is CASRQGSDTQYF. In DNA, the CDR3 is TGCGCCAGCCGACAGGGATCAGATACGCAGTATTTT.

The J gene is TRBJ2-3, the V gene TRBV10-3; the D gene could be TRBD1 or TRBD2 (5 bases each). This CDR3 contains 16 residues. CDR1 is ENHRY and CDR2 is SYGVKD in the germline V gene. Between the trimmed V and J ends, which lost 3 bases and 0 bases, there was a span of 13 bases. The CDR3: CAISERGGPSTDTQYF. CDR3 nucleotide sequence: TGTGCCATCAGTGAACGTGGGGGTCCTAGCACAGATACGCAGTATTTT.

V usage is TRBV4-3 and J usage is TRBJ2-3; D unresolved. Trimming cost V 0 bases and J 0 bases, with 10 bases left between them. The CDR3 length is 16 residues. Germline CDR1 reads LGHNA; CDR2 reads YSLEER. The CDR3 sequence: CASSQENFYSTDTQYF. The CDR3 DNA sequence: TGCGCCAGCAGCCAAGAAAACTTCTATAGCACAGATACGCAGTATTTT.